This entry lists 27 T cell receptor beta chains sequenced from one sample in a study of read filtering for tumor transcriptome and immune sequencing. From 350 to 500 ng of RNA, a library with molecular barcoded alpha/delta and beta/gamma adaptors was made. TCRdb reprocessed the reads with MiXCR, giving one entry per CDR3 protein. Among about 57,000 distinct CDR3 sequences listed, over 11% were seen once. The material sequenced was a population of CD138-negative cells sorted from bone marrow. The receptor set was obtained from a donor at least 40 years old with multiple myeloma.

This clonotype came up many times. This chain links TRBV12-3 or TRBV12-4 with TRBJ2-3, with D perhaps matching TRBD2 (6 bases). This CDR3 has 17 amino acids. V shed 5 bases and J shed 4 bases, with 22 bases lying between them. This CDR3 is CASSPVYWAGTSDTQYF. CDR3 in DNA: TGTGCCAGCAGTCCGGTTTATTGGGCGGGGACCTCAGATACGCAGTATTTT.

To note about this clonotype: This is likely a read error, given that the CDR3 carries no conserved phenylalanine or tryptophan at its end. V gene TRBV29-1 combines with J gene TRBJ1-5, with unresolved D. The CDR3 contains 14 residues. Germline lookup yields CDR1 SQVTM and CDR2 ANQGSEA. Deletions cut 6 bases from V and 7 bases from J, with 19 bases between. As DNA, the CDR3 is TGCAGCGTGCGAACCGCAGGTTTGGCCCAGCCCCAGCATTCT. Amino acids: CSVRTAGLAQPQHS.

This clonotype came up many times. The chain employs TRBV5-4 and TRBJ2-1; D is possibly TRBD2 (6 bases). The V end was cut by 4 bases, the J end by 7 bases, with 12 bases between. Per germline, CDR1 SGHNT and CDR2 YYREEE (reference sequence). The CDR3 extends over 13 amino acids. This chain's CDR3 is CASSPGLLNEQFF. CDR3 bases: TGTGCCAGCAGCCCGGGACTTCTAAATGAGCAGTTCTTC. Looking up the rest from reference TRBV5-4 and TRBJ2-1 gives the full variable domain: ETGVTQSPTHLIKTRGQQVTLRCSSQSGHNTVSWYQQALGQGPQFIFQYYREEENGRGNFPPRFSGLQFPNYSSELNVNALELDDSALYLCASSPGLLNEQFFGPGTRLTVL.

V is TRBV20-1 and J is TRBJ2-5; D is undetermined. Germline-derived CDR1 and CDR2 are DFQATT and SNEGSKA (reference sequence). The CDR3 has 14 residues. CDR3: CSAFGRTWEETQYF. The DNA of the CDR3 is TGCAGCGCCTTCGGGCGGACCTGGGAAGAGACCCAGTACTTC.

This clonotype was recorded at least ten times. The J gene is TRBJ2-5, the V gene TRBV6-5; the match to TRBD1 covers 7 bases. The CDR3 has 15 residues. The V segment lost 6 bases and the J segment 1 base; nucleotides outside the gene matches: 8. Germline V lookup: CDR1 MNHEY, CDR2 SVGAGI. The CDR3 coding sequence is TGTGCCAGCAGCCGACAGGGAAGAGGCCAAGAGACCCAGTACTTC. As protein: CASSRQGRGQETQYF.

This clonotype appeared many times. The V gene is TRBV20-1, the J gene TRBJ1-4, with 7 bases fitting TRBD1. Trimming took 6 bases from V and 2 from J; bases not matched to a gene: 9. Germline CDR1 and CDR2: DFQATT and SNEGSKA (reference sequence). The length of the CDR3 is 15 residues. This CDR3 reads CSARRQGGTNEKLFF. The CDR3 nucleotides are TGCAGTGCCCGAAGACAGGGAGGGACTAATGAAAAACTGTTTTTT.

The J gene is TRBJ2-2, the V gene TRBV19; 10 bases map to TRBD1. Germline assignment: CDR1 LNHDA and CDR2 SQIVND (reference sequence). This CDR3 contains 15 residues. J lost 7 bases, V lost 6 bases, and 8 bases had no gene match. The CDR3 is CASSPGTGVVGELFF. DNA of the CDR3: TGTGCCAGTAGCCCCGGGACAGGGGTTGTCGGGGAGCTGTTTTTT.

This clonotype appeared many times. The CDR3 DNA is TGTGCCAGCAGCTTAGTTCCGCGAGAGACCCAGTACTTC. It encodes CASSLVPRETQYF. The chain has TRBV7-2 and TRBJ2-5; D remains unclear. Germline CDR1 and CDR2: SGHTA and FQGNSA. CDR3 length: 13 amino acids. Trimming shortened V by 1 base and J by 4 bases, and 7 bases separated the two germline ends.

In this sample, this clonotype turned up many times. The chain has TRBV29-1 and TRBJ2-2; 9 bases align to TRBD1. The germline V gene has CDR1 SQVTM and CDR2 ANQGSEA. V lost 0 bases, J lost 4 bases, and 18 bases stayed unmatched. This CDR3 comprises 20 residues. CDR3 region: CSVEELPDRGDKRVTGELFF. The DNA of the CDR3 is TGCAGCGTTGAAGAACTACCGGACAGGGGCGACAAACGAGTCACCGGGGAGCTGTTTTTT.

The sample holds many counts of this clonotype. As DNA, the CDR3 is TGTGCCAGCTCACCACCGGGGAAAACAGGCCAGAAGTACTTC. Protein: CASSPPGKTGQKYF. This chain joins TRBV18 and TRBJ2-7, with a tentative D call TRBD1 (5 bases). Trimming took off 0 bases at V and 11 bases at J, with 17 bases between the two ends. Per the germline V gene, CDR1 is KGHSH and CDR2 is LQKENI. The CDR3 has 14 amino acids.

A few counts support this clonotype. V gene TRBV28 combines with J gene TRBJ2-7, with D hard to call. The germline gives CDR1 MDHEN, CDR2 SYDVKM. The CDR3 spans 12 residues. The V end lost 0 bases, the J end lost 6 bases, and 6 bases lay between the germline ends. CDR3 amino acids: CASSLWNVEQYF. CDR3 coding DNA: TGTGCCAGCAGTTTATGGAACGTCGAGCAGTACTTC.

The rearrangement joins TRBV6-5 to TRBJ2-7, with 10 nucleotides matching TRBD2. Trimming at V came to 2 bases and at J to 2 bases, leaving 6 bases not matched to a gene. The CDR3 sequence is 16 residues long. Germline V gene sequence: CDR1 MNHEY, CDR2 SVGAGI. CDR3 in amino acids: CASSYQGTSETYEQYF. The CDR3 DNA reads as TGTGCCAGCAGTTACCAGGGGACTAGCGAGACCTACGAGCAGTACTTC.

This clonotype was counted at least ten times. The chain uses TRBV29-1 and TRBJ1-4; 10 bases map to TRBD1. The CDR3 is 17 residues long. V dropped 6 bases and J dropped 6; count of bases not matched to a gene: 16. CDR1 SQVTM and CDR2 ANQGSEA come from the germline V gene. The CDR3 region is CSVGRFQRDRGYEKLFF. Written as DNA, the CDR3 is TGCAGCGTCGGACGCTTTCAACGGGACAGGGGATATGAAAAACTGTTTTTT.

The chain links TRBV11-3 to TRBJ2-5; 12 positions match TRBD2. Trimming removed 4 bases from V and 2 bases from J; junction bases left unmatched: 11. CDR1 and CDR2 (germline): SGHNT, YENEEA. The CDR3 spans 18 residues. This chain's CDR3 is CASSSRTRLAGVQETQYF. The CDR3 region has the DNA TGTGCCAGCAGCTCCCGGACGCGACTAGCGGGAGTTCAAGAGACCCAGTACTTC. Looking up the rest from reference TRBV11-3 and TRBJ2-5 gives the full variable domain: EAGVVQSPRYKIIEKKQPVAFWCNPISGHNTLYWYLQNLGQGPELLIRYENEEAVDDSQLPKDRFSAERLKGVDSTLKIQPAELGDSAVYLCASSSRTRLAGVQETQYFGPGTRLLVL.

On this clonotype: This is likely an artifact of a read error, given a far larger clone one base away. The rearrangement joins TRBV7-6 to TRBJ2-1; 7 nucleotides align to TRBD2. The CDR3 covers 14 residues. Germline loops: CDR1 SGHVS, CDR2 FNYEAQ. In DNA form, the CDR3 reads TGTGCCAGCAGCTTCGAGACTAGCCGAGGTGAGCGGTTCTTC. Its protein product is CASSFETSRGERFF.

This clonotype has ten or more counts. The chain is built from TRBV10-3 and TRBJ2-7; 13 nucleotides align to TRBD2. Germline CDR1 is ENHRY and CDR2 is SYGVKD. The CDR3 loop spans 16 amino acids. The J segment lost 0 bases and the V segment lost 3 bases, leaving 2 bases of the junction unmatched. The chain's CDR3 is CAISDGTSGDSYEQYF. The CDR3 DNA reads as TGTGCCATCAGTGACGGGACTAGCGGGGACTCCTACGAGCAGTACTTC.

This clonotype showed up many times. V and J are TRBV7-9 and TRBJ2-2; D is unresolved. Germline V gene data show CDR1 as SEHNR and CDR2 as FQNEAQ (reference sequence). The CDR3 loop spans 15 amino acids. V was trimmed by 7 bases and J by 0 bases, leaving 12 bases between them. Here the CDR3 reads CASTLDTPNTGELFF. The CDR3, as DNA: TGTGCCAGCACCCTTGACACCCCGAACACCGGGGAGCTGTTTTTT.

This clonotype came up many times. V is TRBV11-3 and J is TRBJ2-3, with D uncertain. This CDR3 has 11 amino acids. CDR1 is SGHNT, CDR2 YENEEA, per germline. Trimming removed 2 bases at V and 6 bases at J, with 3 bases between. The CDR3 reads CASSLMDTQYF. Here the CDR3 DNA reads TGTGCCAGCAGCTTAATGGATACGCAGTATTTT.

This clonotype was seen repeatedly, ten times or more. The chain employs TRBV20-1 and TRBJ2-3, with a possible D match to TRBD2 (7 bases). V was clipped by 8 bases and J by 1 base, with 10 bases between them. The CDR3 loop spans 12 amino acids. Germline loops: CDR1 DFQATT, CDR2 SNEGSKA (reference sequence). In DNA, the CDR3 is TGCAGTCAAGGGGGGGGCACAGATACGCAGTATTTT. Amino acids: CSQGGGTDTQYF.

The sample holds many counts of this clonotype. This chain's CDR3 is CASSDGQSSYNEQFF. CDR3 sequence (DNA): TGTGCCAGCAGCGACGGGCAAAGCTCCTACAATGAGCAGTTCTTC. The chain is built from TRBV6-5 and TRBJ2-1; D gene ambiguous. V was shortened by 6 bases and J by 0 bases, with 12 bases between the two germline ends. Germline assignment: CDR1 MNHEY and CDR2 SVGAGI. The CDR3 has 15 amino acids.

The genes are TRBV7-9 and TRBJ2-1; no clear D. This CDR3 has 13 residues. Trimming stripped 2 bases from V and 8 bases from J, with 10 bases between. CDR1 is SEHNR and CDR2 is FQNEAQ in the germline V gene (reference sequence). The CDR3 region is CASSLSSWDEQFF. The CDR3 coding sequence is TGTGCCAGCAGCTTATCATCGTGGGATGAGCAGTTCTTC. The entire variable domain, with the rest obtained from reference TRBV7-9 and TRBJ2-1, is as follows: DTGVSQNPRHKITKRGQNVTFRCDPISEHNRLYWYRQTLGQGPEFLTYFQNEAQLEKSRLLSDRFSAERPKGSFSTLEIQRTEQGDSAMYLCASSLSSWDEQFFGPGTRLTVL.

This clonotype came up many times. The V gene is TRBV7-6, the J gene TRBJ2-1; no clear D gene. The CDR3 consists of 14 residues. Germline V gene lookup returns CDR1 SGHVS and CDR2 FNYEAQ. V was pared by 2 bases and J by 8 bases, with 13 bases between. The CDR3 nucleotides read TGTGCCAGCAGCTTAAATAGCCGAAGCGATGAGCAGTTCTTC. This translates into CASSLNSRSDEQFF. Full variable domain (rest looked up from reference TRBV7-6 and TRBJ2-1): GAGVSQSPRYKVTKRGQDVALRCDPISGHVSLYWYRQALGQGPEFLTYFNYEAQQDKSGLPNDRFSAERPEGSISTLTIQRTEQRDSAMYRCASSLNSRSDEQFFGPGTRLTVL.

The sample holds many counts of this clonotype. The V and J genes are TRBV12-5 and TRBJ2-1, with TRBD2 matching 10 bases. Trimming removed 5 bases from V and 9 bases from J; junction bases left unmatched: 10. This CDR3 is built from 15 residues. Germline V gene sequence: CDR1 LGHNT, CDR2 FRNRAP. DNA for the CDR3: TGTGCTAGTGGTCCTAGCGGGAGAAGGGGGATTGAGCAGTTCTTC. Amino acids: CASGPSGRRGIEQFF.

This clonotype was seen a handful of times. This sequence joins TRBV5-5 and TRBJ2-3; D is perhaps TRBD2 (6 bases). The CDR3 is 15 residues long. Germline CDR1 reads SGHKS; CDR2 reads YYEKEE (reference sequence). V gave up 4 bases and J gave up 4 bases, with 16 bases separating them. The CDR3 region has the DNA TGTGCCAGCAGCCAGACCGGGACTGGGGCAGATACGCAGTATTTT. Protein sequence: CASSQTGTGADTQYF.

This clonotype has ten or more counts. The rearrangement joins TRBV29-1 to TRBJ1-2, with no clear D. CDR1 is SQVTM and CDR2 is ANQGSEA in the germline V gene. Trimming pared 4 bases from V and 5 bases from J, leaving 8 bases between. The CDR3 sequence is 11 residues long. The CDR3 DNA reads TGCAGCGTTGGGGGTATATATGGCTACACCTTC. The encoded protein is CSVGGIYGYTF.

The V call is TRBV5-6, the J call TRBJ2-7; 8 bases match TRBD1. Per germline, CDR1 SGHDT and CDR2 YYEEEE. The CDR3 consists of 14 residues. V was pared by 2 bases and J by 2 bases, with 3 bases of the junction left unmatched. CDR3 sequence: CASSFTGGTYEQYF. The CDR3 coding sequence is TGTGCCAGCAGCTTTACAGGGGGTACCTACGAGCAGTACTTC.

The sample holds a few counts of this clonotype. A read error is possible here, since a much larger clone lies one base away. J is TRBJ2-1 and V is TRBV12-3 or TRBV12-4, with no clear D. V was trimmed by 7 bases and J by 4 bases, leaving 8 bases between them. The CDR3 runs 12 residues. The CDR3: CASNLLYNEQFF. DNA of the CDR3: TGTGCCAGCAATTTGCTTTACAATGAGCAGTTCTTC.